These 19 T cell receptor beta chains share one sample of origin, sequenced in a study of OX40 agonist ivuxolimab in advanced cancers. Clones were read by immunoSEQ multiplex PCR, and TCRdb kept only the in-frame ones, dropping some. The table records around 37,000 clones, roughly 80% of them present only once. The source material was CD4+ or CD8+ T cells sorted from blood, sampled in a trial of the OX40 agonist ivuxolimab. The receptors originated from an adult with an advanced solid tumor such as melanoma, head and neck, liver or kidney cancer.

This chain connects TRBV6-1 to TRBJ2-2, with D maybe TRBD2 (5 bases). This CDR3 is built from 17 residues. Looked up from germline, CDR1 is MNHNS and CDR2 is SASEGT. Trimming stripped 1 base from V and 1 base from J, with 13 bases between. The CDR3 DNA reads TGTGCCAGCAGTGAAGGAGCCAGCGGAAGGAACACCGGGGAGCTGTTTTTT. Translating gives CASSEGASGRNTGELFF.

This chain links TRBV6-1 with TRBJ1-5; no clear D gene. The V gene's germline CDR1 is MNHNS and CDR2 SASEGT. V gave up 1 base and J gave up 0 bases, with 7 bases separating them. CDR3 size: 15 residues. As DNA, the CDR3 is TGTGCCAGCAGTGAAGAGCGCTTTAGCAATCAGCCCCAGCATTTT. Its protein is CASSEERFSNQPQHF.

This chain links TRBV11-1 with TRBJ2-5; possible D gene TRBD1, 6 bases. The ends were cut back, 4 bases at V and 2 bases at J, with 17 bases in the middle. Germline V lookup: CDR1 SGHAT, CDR2 FQDESV (reference sequence). This CDR3 is 16 amino acids long. The CDR3, as DNA: TGTGCCAGCAGCTCATTGGCAGGGGTCACACAAGAGACCCAGTACTTC. Amino acids: CASSSLAGVTQETQYF.

A single count supports this clone. As DNA, the CDR3 is TGTGCCAGTAGCTGGGTTGCAACTAATGAAAAACTGTTTTTT. Protein sequence: CASSWVATNEKLFF. This chain uses TRBV19 with TRBJ1-4; D call uncertain. V was trimmed by 6 bases and J by 0 bases, leaving 8 bases between them. This CDR3 spans 14 amino acids. The germline gives CDR1 LNHDA, CDR2 SQIVND (reference sequence).

This chain uses TRBV6-5 with TRBJ2-7; TRBD1 might be the D (5 bases). The length of the CDR3 is 14 residues. Deletions cut 8 bases from V and 0 bases from J, with 14 bases between. The germline V gene has CDR1 MNHEY and CDR2 SVGAGI. As DNA, the CDR3 is TGTGCCAGCGGTTCGCCAGGGCTCTCCTACGAGCAGTACTTC. This sequence encodes CASGSPGLSYEQYF.

The rearrangement uses TRBV5-6 and TRBJ2-2; TRBD1 is a possible D gene (6 bases). CDR3 length: 14 residues. V lost 2 bases to trimming and J lost 4 bases, with 9 bases between them. Germline loops: CDR1 SGHDT, CDR2 YYEEEE. The CDR3 protein is CASSFTGTTGELFF. The CDR3 DNA reads TGTGCCAGCAGCTTTACAGGGACCACCGGGGAGCTGTTTTTT.

The V and J genes are TRBV13 and TRBJ1-2; D uncertain. The V and J ends lost 5 bases and 6 bases respectively, with 13 bases between them. Germline-derived CDR1 and CDR2 are PRHDT and FYEKMQ (reference sequence). The CDR3 extends over 13 amino acids. The CDR3: CASSERAVHGYTF. CDR3 nucleotides: TGTGCCAGCAGCGAGCGGGCGGTGCATGGCTACACCTTC.

J is TRBJ1-1 and V is TRBV5-1; TRBD1 is a possible D gene (6 bases). The germline V gene has CDR1 SGHRS and CDR2 YFSETQ. V lost 2 bases and J lost 4, with 9 bases in between. CDR3 size: 13 residues. The CDR3 DNA is TGCGCCAGCAGCTTACAGGGATCCACTGAAGCTTTCTTT. It codes for CASSLQGSTEAFF.

This clone was detected a few times. The CDR3 is CASSQDRINQPQHF. The CDR3 nucleotides read TGCGCCAGCAGCCAAGATCGAATCAATCAGCCCCAGCATTTT. The genes are TRBV4-3 and TRBJ1-5; D unclear. Germline V gene sequence: CDR1 LGHNA, CDR2 YSLEER. This CDR3 is built from 14 residues. Deletions cut 0 bases from V and 3 bases from J, with 6 bases between.

The chain combines TRBV5-1 with TRBJ2-1; 9 nucleotides line up with TRBD2. The CDR3 is 15 residues long. The germline gives CDR1 SGHRS, CDR2 YFSETQ. Unmatched junction bases numbered 8, after V lost 4 bases and J lost 6 bases. As DNA, the CDR3 is TGCGCCAGCAGCCCAAGACTAGCGGAGATCAATGAGCAGTTCTTC. Its translation: CASSPRLAEINEQFF.

This clone appeared once. The chain uses TRBV7-3 and TRBJ2-3; TRBD2 matches 7 bases. In germline, CDR1 is SGHTA, CDR2 FQGTGA. With 2 bases clipped from V and 4 bases from J, the junction kept 9 bases outside the gene matches. The CDR3 is 16 residues long. CDR3 in DNA: TGTGCCAGCAGCTTATTCGGGGGAGGGCTGGCAGATACGCAGTATTTT. It yields the protein CASSLFGGGLADTQYF.

This clone was seen a handful of times. This sequence joins TRBV28 and TRBJ2-5; tentatively, D is TRBD1 or TRBD2 (5 bases each). V was trimmed by 5 bases and J by 5 bases, leaving 15 bases between them. The CDR3 contains 14 residues. CDR1 and CDR2 from the germline V gene are MDHEN and SYDVKM. This CDR3 reads CASSTVGETETQYF. CDR3 in DNA: TGTGCCAGCAGTACGGTAGGGGAGACGGAGACCCAGTACTTC.

This clone was observed a handful of times. CDR3 sequence (DNA): TGTGCCAGCAGTTTAGGGGACAGGTTTTTTGGCGAGCAGTACTTC. Amino acid sequence: CASSLGDRFFGEQYF. The rearrangement uses TRBV28 and TRBJ2-7, with TRBD1 matching 8 bases. This CDR3 comprises 15 residues. V was pared by 2 bases and J by 6 bases, with 9 bases of the junction left unmatched. Germline V gives CDR1 MDHEN, CDR2 SYDVKM.

The count of this clone is one. The chain joins TRBV6-5 to TRBJ2-2; possibly TRBD2 for D (7 bases). With 4 bases removed from V and 6 bases from J, the gap between germline ends came to 15 bases. CDR3 length: 15 residues. The germline gives CDR1 MNHEY, CDR2 SVGAGI. The CDR3 reads CASSWGGRISGELFF. The CDR3 DNA reads TGTGCCAGCAGTTGGGGGGGGCGCATCTCCGGGGAGCTGTTTTTT.

This clone is termed medium-sized. The chain joins TRBV6-1 to TRBJ2-7; 9 nucleotides align to TRBD1. The CDR3 length is 14 residues. The V segment lost 6 bases and the J segment 5 bases; nucleotides outside the gene matches: 8. CDR1 is MNHNS, CDR2 SASEGT, per germline. CDR3 DNA sequence: TGTGCCAGCAGCGCTCCGGGACAGGGTAACGAGCAGTACTTC. This gives the protein CASSAPGQGNEQYF.

This chain uses TRBV30 with TRBJ2-5; tentative D call: TRBD1 (5 bases). The germline CDR1 and CDR2 sequences are GTSNPN and SVGIG (reference sequence). Deletions cut 1 base from V and 5 bases from J, with 11 bases between. There are 13 residues in the CDR3. CDR3 in amino acids: CAWSGQGTETQYF. The CDR3, as DNA: TGTGCCTGGAGTGGGCAGGGTACGGAGACCCAGTACTTC.

The chain uses TRBV29-1 and TRBJ2-7; 10 positions match TRBD2. J lost 3 bases, V lost 0 bases, and 8 bases had no gene match. Germline-derived CDR1 and CDR2 are SQVTM and ANQGSEA. This CDR3 is 16 amino acids long. CDR3 sequence: CSVEEGLAGALYEQYF. The CDR3 DNA follows: TGCAGCGTTGAAGAAGGGCTAGCGGGAGCGCTCTACGAGCAGTACTTC.

The V and J genes are TRBV11-2 and TRBJ2-2; D gene uncertain. Trimming cost V 6 bases and J 13 bases, with 15 bases left between them. Germline V gives CDR1 SGHAT, CDR2 FQNNGV. The CDR3 loop spans 12 amino acids. The CDR3: CASRSFHRGLFF. The CDR3 DNA reads TGTGCCAGCAGGTCTTTTCACCGTGGGCTGTTTTTT.

This clone was found once. This sequence joins TRBV28 and TRBJ1-2; D gene unclear. Germline V gene lookup returns CDR1 MDHEN and CDR2 SYDVKM. The V and J ends lost 6 bases and 4 bases respectively, with 21 bases between them. CDR3 length: 16 residues. CDR3 in DNA: TGTGCCAGCAGCCAGGCAAGCGGCGGGGTAGGCTATGGCTACACCTTC. It specifies CASSQASGGVGYGYTF.